What follows describes a single TCR beta chain. No antigen is known for it. The data are from a study of Graves' ophthalmopathy and Graves' hyperthyroidism. About the study: Peripheral blood samples were taken at initial diagnosis, before any treatment. Study-wide findings and caveats: From stable hyperthyroidism, ophthalmopathy was separated by a 13-signature model with roughly 89% sensitivity and approximately 84% specificity.

V lost 2 bases to trimming and J lost 10 bases, with 8 bases between them. This CDR3 is built from 11 residues. From RNA, the CDR3 regions of TCR beta chains were amplified and sequenced. HTBI-primed first-round RT-PCR preceded second-round multiplex PCR. TCRdb redid the calling of the multiplex PCR reads with MiXCR, one entry per CDR3 protein. The repertoire holds some 350,000 distinct CDR3 sequences, with about 18% as singletons. Ineligible for inclusion were patients with other autoimmune diseases, uncontrolled infections, pregnancy or lactation. PBMCs had their origin in fresh peripheral blood (about 10 ml).

The sample was peripheral blood. The clonotype comes from an adult woman with stable Graves' hyperthyroidism. The gene calls are TRBV12-3 or TRBV12-4 and TRBJ1-1; D is undetermined. CDR3 sequence reads: CASSLLVRAFF. In DNA form, the CDR3 reads TGTGCCAGCAGTTTACTAGTTAGAGCTTTCTTT.